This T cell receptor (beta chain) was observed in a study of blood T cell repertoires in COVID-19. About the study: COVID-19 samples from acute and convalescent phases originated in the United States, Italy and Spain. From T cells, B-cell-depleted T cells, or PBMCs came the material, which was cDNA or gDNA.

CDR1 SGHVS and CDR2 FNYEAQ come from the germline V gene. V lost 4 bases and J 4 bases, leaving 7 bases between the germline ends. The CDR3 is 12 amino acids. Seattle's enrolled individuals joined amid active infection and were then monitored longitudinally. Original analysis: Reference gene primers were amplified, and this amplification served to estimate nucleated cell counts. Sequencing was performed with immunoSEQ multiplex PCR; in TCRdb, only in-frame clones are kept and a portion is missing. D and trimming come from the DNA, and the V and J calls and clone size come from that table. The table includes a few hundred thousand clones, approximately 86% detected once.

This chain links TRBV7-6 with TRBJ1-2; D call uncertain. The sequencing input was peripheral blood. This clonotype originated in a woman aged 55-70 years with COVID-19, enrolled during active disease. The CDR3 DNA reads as TGTGCCAGCAGCTCCGGGATCTATGGCTACACCTTC. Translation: CASSSGIYGYTF. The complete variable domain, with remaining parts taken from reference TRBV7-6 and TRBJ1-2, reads GAGVSQSPRYKVTKRGQDVALRCDPISGHVSLYWYRQALGQGPEFLTYFNYEAQQDKSGLPNDRFSAERPEGSISTLTIQRTEQRDSAMYRCASSSGIYGYTFGSGTRLTVV.